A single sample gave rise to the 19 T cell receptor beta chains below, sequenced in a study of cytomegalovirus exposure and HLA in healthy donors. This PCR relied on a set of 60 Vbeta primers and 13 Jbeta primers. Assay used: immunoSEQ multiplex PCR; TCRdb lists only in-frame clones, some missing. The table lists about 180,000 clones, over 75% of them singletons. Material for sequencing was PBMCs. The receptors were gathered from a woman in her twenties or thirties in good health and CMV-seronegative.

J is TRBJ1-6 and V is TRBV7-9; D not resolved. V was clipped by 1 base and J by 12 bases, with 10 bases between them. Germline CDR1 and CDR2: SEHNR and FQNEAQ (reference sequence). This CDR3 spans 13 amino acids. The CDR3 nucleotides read TGTGCCAGCAGCTTAGATGGCCTGCAACCCCTCCACTTT. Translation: CASSLDGLQPLHF.

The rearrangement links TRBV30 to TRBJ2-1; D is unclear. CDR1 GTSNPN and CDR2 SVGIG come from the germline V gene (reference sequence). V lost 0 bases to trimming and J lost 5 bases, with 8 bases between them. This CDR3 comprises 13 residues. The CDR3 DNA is TGTGCCTGGAGTGTATACAGACACAATGAGCAGTTCTTC. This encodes CAWSVYRHNEQFF. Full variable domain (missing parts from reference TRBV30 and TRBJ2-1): SQTIHQWPATLVQPVGSPLSLECTVEGTSNPNLYWYRQAAGRGLQLLFYSVGIGQISSEVPQNLSASRPQDRQFILSSKKLLLSDSGFYLCAWSVYRHNEQFFGPGTRLTVL.

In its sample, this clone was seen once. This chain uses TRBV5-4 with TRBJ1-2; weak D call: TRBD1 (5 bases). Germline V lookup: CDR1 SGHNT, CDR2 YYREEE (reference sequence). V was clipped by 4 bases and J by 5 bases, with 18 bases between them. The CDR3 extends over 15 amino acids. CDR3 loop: CASSPETESRYGYTF. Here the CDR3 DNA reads TGTGCCAGCAGCCCCGAGACAGAATCTCGTTATGGCTACACCTTC.

DNA for the CDR3: TGTGCCAGCAGTTACACTAGCGGGGGAGTCACCGGGGAGCTGTTTTTT. It codes for CASSYTSGGVTGELFF. The chain has TRBV6-6 and TRBJ2-2, with 11 bases that match TRBD2. V lost 2 bases to trimming and J lost 4 bases; unmatched junction nucleotides: 3. This CDR3 is 16 amino acids long. From germline, CDR1 is MNHNY and CDR2 SVGAGI (reference sequence).

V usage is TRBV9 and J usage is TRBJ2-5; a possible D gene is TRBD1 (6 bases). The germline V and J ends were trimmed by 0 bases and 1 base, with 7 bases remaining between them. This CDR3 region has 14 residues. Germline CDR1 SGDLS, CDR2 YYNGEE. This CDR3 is CASSVEGVQETQYF. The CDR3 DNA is TGTGCCAGCAGCGTAGAGGGGGTCCAAGAGACCCAGTACTTC.

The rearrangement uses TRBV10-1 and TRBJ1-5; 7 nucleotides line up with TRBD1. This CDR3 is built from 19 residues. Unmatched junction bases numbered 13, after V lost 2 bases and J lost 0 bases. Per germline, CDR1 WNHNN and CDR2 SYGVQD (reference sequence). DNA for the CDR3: TGCGCCAGCAGTGAGAGTCCAAGGACAGGAGACGATAGCAATCAGCCCCAGCATTTT. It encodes CASSESPRTGDDSNQPQHF.

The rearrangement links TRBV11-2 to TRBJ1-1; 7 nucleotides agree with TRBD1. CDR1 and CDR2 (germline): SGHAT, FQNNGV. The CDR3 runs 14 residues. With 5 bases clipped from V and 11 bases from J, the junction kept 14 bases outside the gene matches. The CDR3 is CASSPPPGTALAFF. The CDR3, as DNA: TGTGCCAGCAGCCCACCCCCCGGGACAGCATTGGCTTTCTTT.

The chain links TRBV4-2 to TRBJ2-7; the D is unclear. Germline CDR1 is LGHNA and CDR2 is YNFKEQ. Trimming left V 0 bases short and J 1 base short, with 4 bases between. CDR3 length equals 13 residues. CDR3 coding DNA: TGTGCCAGCAGCCAAGATCTGTCCTACGAGCAGTACTTC. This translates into CASSQDLSYEQYF.

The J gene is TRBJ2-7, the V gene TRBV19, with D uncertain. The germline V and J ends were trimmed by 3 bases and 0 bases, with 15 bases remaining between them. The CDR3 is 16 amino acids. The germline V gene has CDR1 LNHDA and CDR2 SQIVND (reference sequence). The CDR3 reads CASSILHGWSSYEQYF. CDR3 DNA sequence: TGTGCCAGTAGTATCCTTCATGGCTGGAGCTCCTACGAGCAGTACTTC.

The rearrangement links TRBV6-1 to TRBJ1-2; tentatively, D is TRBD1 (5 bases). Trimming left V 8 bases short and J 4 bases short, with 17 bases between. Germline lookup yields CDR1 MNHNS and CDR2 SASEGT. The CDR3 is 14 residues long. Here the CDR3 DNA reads TGTGCCAGCCGACAGATTCTAGAAACCTATGGCTACACCTTC. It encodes CASRQILETYGYTF.

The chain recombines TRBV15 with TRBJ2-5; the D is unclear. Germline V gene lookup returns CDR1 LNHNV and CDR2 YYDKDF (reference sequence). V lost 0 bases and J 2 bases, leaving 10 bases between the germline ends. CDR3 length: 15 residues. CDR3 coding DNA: TGTGCCACCAGCAGAGATCTAGTCGGGCAAGAGACCCAGTACTTC. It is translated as CATSRDLVGQETQYF. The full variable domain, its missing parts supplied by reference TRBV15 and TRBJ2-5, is DAMVIQNPRYQVTQFGKPVTLSCSQTLNHNVMYWYQQKSSQAPKLLFHYYDKDFNNEADTPDNFQSRRPNTSFCFLDIRSPGLGDTAMYLCATSRDLVGQETQYFGPGTRLLVL.

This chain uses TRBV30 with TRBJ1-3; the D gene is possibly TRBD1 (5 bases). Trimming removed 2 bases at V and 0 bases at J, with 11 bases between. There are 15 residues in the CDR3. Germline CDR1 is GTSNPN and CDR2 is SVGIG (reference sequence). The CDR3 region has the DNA TGTGCCTGGAGTCCCGACAGCCGCTCTGGAAACACCATATATTTT. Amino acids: CAWSPDSRSGNTIYF.

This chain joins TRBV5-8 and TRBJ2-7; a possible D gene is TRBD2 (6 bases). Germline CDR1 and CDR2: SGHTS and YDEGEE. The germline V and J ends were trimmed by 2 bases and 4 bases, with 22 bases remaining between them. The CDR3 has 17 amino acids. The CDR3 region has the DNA TGTGCCAGCAGCTTAGACACTATTGCGGGGTGGATGTACGAGCAGTACTTC. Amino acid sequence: CASSLDTIAGWMYEQYF.

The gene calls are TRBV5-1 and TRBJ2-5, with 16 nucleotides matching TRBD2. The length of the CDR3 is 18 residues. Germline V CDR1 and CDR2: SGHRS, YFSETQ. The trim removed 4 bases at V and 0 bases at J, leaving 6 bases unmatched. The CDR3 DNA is TGCGCCAGCAGCCCCGGGACTAGCGGGGGGGCGGACCAAGAGACCCAGTACTTC. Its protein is CASSPGTSGGADQETQYF. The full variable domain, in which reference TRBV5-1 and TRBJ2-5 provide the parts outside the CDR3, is KAGVTQTPRYLIKTRGQQVTLSCSPISGHRSVSWYQQTPGQGLQFLFEYFSETQRNKGNFPGRFSGRQFSNSRSEMNVSTLELGDSALYLCASSPGTSGGADQETQYFGPGTRLLVL.

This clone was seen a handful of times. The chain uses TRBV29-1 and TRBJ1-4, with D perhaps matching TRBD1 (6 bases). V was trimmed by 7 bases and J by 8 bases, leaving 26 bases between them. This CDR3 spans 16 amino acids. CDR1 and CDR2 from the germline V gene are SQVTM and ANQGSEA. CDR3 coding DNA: TGCAGCGCCAGTACCGGGACAATCCGTACTACGGAAAAACTGTTTTTT. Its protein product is CSASTGTIRTTEKLFF.

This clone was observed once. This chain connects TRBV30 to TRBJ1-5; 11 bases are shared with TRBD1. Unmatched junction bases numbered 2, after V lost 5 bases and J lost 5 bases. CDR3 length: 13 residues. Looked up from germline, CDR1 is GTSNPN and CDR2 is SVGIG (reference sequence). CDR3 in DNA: TGTGCCTGGGGGGACAGGGGGGATCAGCCCCAGCATTTT. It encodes CAWGDRGDQPQHF.

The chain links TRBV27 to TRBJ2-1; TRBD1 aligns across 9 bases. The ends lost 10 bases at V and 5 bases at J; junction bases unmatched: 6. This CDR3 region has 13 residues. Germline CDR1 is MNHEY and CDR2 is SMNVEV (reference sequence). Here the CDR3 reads CATRDRANNEQFF. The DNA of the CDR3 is TGTGCCACCCGGGACAGGGCTAACAATGAGCAGTTCTTC.

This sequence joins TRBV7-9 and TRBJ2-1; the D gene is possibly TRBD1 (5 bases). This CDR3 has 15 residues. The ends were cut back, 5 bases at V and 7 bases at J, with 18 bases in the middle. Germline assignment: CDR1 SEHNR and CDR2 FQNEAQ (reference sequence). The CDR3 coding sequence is TGTGCCAGCAGCCCCTTTGCAGGGATAGGGAATGAGCAGTTCTTC. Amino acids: CASSPFAGIGNEQFF.

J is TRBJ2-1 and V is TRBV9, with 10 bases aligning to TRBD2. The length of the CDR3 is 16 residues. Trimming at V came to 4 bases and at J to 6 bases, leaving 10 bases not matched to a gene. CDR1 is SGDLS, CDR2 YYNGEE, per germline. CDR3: CASSPYGSGGANEQFF. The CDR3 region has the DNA TGTGCCAGCAGCCCCTATGGCAGCGGGGGGGCCAATGAGCAGTTCTTC.